This passage covers 25 T cell receptor beta chains from one sample sequenced in a study of shared clonotypes between healthy human individuals. Repertoires were generated with immunoSEQ multiplex PCR, while TCRdb's copy carries only in-frame clones and drops some. The profile shows about 2.4 million clones, approximately 90% of them singletons. Sequencing used naive CD4+ T cells sorted from blood. The subset: CD45RA+ positively selected. These receptors were obtained from a man between 18 and 29 years old in good health.

The chain combines TRBV19 with TRBJ2-1; D gene unclear. CDR1 and CDR2 (germline): LNHDA, SQIVND (reference sequence). The ends were cut back, 5 bases at V and 4 bases at J, with 9 bases in the middle. CDR3 size: 13 residues. The CDR3 loop reads CASSPLKYNEQFF. In nucleotides, the CDR3 is TGTGCCAGTAGTCCCCTTAAGTACAATGAGCAGTTCTTC. Variable domain in full (rest from reference TRBV19 and TRBJ2-1): DGGITQSPKYLFRKEGQNVTLSCEQNLNHDAMYWYRQDPGQGLRLIYYSQIVNDFQKGDIAEGYSVSREKKESFPLTVTSAQKNPTAFYLCASSPLKYNEQFFGPGTRLTVL.

The table lists this clone with a count of one. This chain connects TRBV5-8 to TRBJ1-5, with D maybe TRBD1 (5 bases). Trimming took 0 bases from V and 7 from J, leaving 8 bases between them. This CDR3 is built from 13 residues. The germline V gene encodes CDR1 SGHTS and CDR2 YDEGEE. CDR3 sequence: CASSLGQYQPQHF. For the CDR3, the DNA is TGTGCCAGCAGCTTGGGACAGTACCAGCCCCAGCATTTT.

Details on this clone: The same CDR3 arises from other DNA sequences in this sample as well. V and J are TRBV10-3 and TRBJ1-4; D might be TRBD1 (5 bases). Germline V gene lookup returns CDR1 ENHRY and CDR2 SYGVKD. Trimming pared 8 bases from V and 0 bases from J, leaving 7 bases between. The CDR3 loop spans 13 amino acids. The CDR3, as DNA: TGTGCCATCGGAGGGGCAACTAATGAAAAACTGTTTTTT. Protein product: CAIGGATNEKLFF.

The rearrangement links TRBV6-5 to TRBJ1-2; D remains unclear. The germline CDR1 and CDR2 sequences are MNHEY and SVGAGI. The CDR3 is made up of 15 amino acids. Trimming pared 0 bases from V and 2 bases from J, leaving 10 bases between. This CDR3 is CASSYSEEINYGYTF. The CDR3 bases are TGTGCCAGCAGTTACTCAGAAGAGATCAACTATGGCTACACCTTC.

For this clone: The sample contains more than one DNA sequence encoding this CDR3. The chain carries TRBV2 and TRBJ1-6, with D uncertain. V was pared by 6 bases and J by 0 bases, with 9 bases between. Germline V gene sequence: CDR1 SNHLY, CDR2 FYNNEI. The CDR3 length is 15 residues. In DNA, the CDR3 is TGTGCCAGCAGCGTAGGAAGCTCCTATAATTCACCCCTCCACTTT. It yields the protein CASSVGSSYNSPLHF.

This chain uses TRBV25-1 with TRBJ1-6; 7 bases are a match to TRBD1. V dropped 4 bases and J dropped 6; count of bases not matched to a gene: 6. Germline V gene sequence: CDR1 MGHDK, CDR2 SYGVNS. The length of the CDR3 is 15 residues. The CDR3 DNA reads TGTGCCAGCAGTGCCTCAACAGGGGTTAATTCACCCCTCCACTTT. Translating gives CASSASTGVNSPLHF.

This rearrangement joins TRBV7-8 to TRBJ1-2, with 7 bases identical to TRBD1. Germline trimming cut 5 bases from V and 2 bases from J; bases unmatched to any gene: 11. CDR1 SGHVS and CDR2 FQNEAQ come from the germline V gene. This CDR3 has 16 amino acids. The CDR3 region has the DNA TGTGCCAGCAGCGCAGCATTAGACAGGGTAAACTATGGCTACACCTTC. Its protein is CASSAALDRVNYGYTF.

The chain employs TRBV2 and TRBJ2-5; D call uncertain. The better agreement between TRBJ2-7 and the DNA end casts doubt on the J call. The CDR3 sequence is 13 residues long. Per the germline V gene, CDR1 is SNHLY and CDR2 is FYNNEI. The CDR3 DNA is TGTGCCAGCAGCCCGGACCGGTCCTACGAGCAGTACTTC. It yields the protein CASSPDRSYEQYF.

This clone has a handful of counts. V and J are TRBV6-6 and TRBJ1-2; D call uncertain. Germline V gene data show CDR1 as MNHNY and CDR2 as SVGAGI (reference sequence). This CDR3 has 11 amino acids. V lost 2 bases and J lost 4, with 2 bases in between. The CDR3 protein is CASSYTYGYTF. In DNA form, the CDR3 reads TGTGCCAGCAGTTACACCTATGGCTACACCTTC.

The rearrangement uses TRBV7-8 and TRBJ2-2; weak D call: TRBD1 (6 bases). The CDR3 runs to 15 residues. V was trimmed by 5 bases and J by 2 bases, leaving 12 bases between them. Per germline, CDR1 SGHVS and CDR2 FQNEAQ. The CDR3 protein is CASSEGGGNTGELFF. For the CDR3, the DNA is TGTGCCAGCAGCGAGGGTGGGGGCAACACCGGGGAGCTGTTTTTT.

This chain joins TRBV30 and TRBJ1-2; no firm D call. This CDR3 comprises 14 residues. V dropped 0 bases and J dropped 1 base, with 9 bases sitting between them. Germline V gives CDR1 GTSNPN, CDR2 SVGIG (reference sequence). CDR3 protein: CAWSVRRHNYGYTF. In DNA form, the CDR3 reads TGTGCCTGGAGTGTACGACGGCATAACTATGGCTACACCTTC.

The chain links TRBV28 to TRBJ2-4; no clear D. The V gene lost 1 base and the J gene lost 0 bases, with 7 bases spanning the gap. The CDR3 totals 15 residues. Germline assignment: CDR1 MDHEN and CDR2 SYDVKM. The CDR3 here is CASSLYLLAKNIQYF. The CDR3 region has the DNA TGTGCCAGCAGTTTATACCTGCTAGCCAAAAACATTCAGTACTTC.

This chain joins TRBV14 and TRBJ2-5, with TRBD1 as a possible D gene (5 bases). Per germline, CDR1 SGHDN and CDR2 FVKESK. Trimming cost V 2 bases and J 0 bases, with 7 bases left between them. The CDR3 runs to 14 residues. The CDR3 spells CASSQIRDQETQYF. The CDR3 DNA reads as TGTGCCAGCAGCCAAATCAGGGACCAAGAGACCCAGTACTTC. Supplemented by reference TRBV14 and TRBJ2-5, the full variable domain reads EAGVTQFPSHSVIEKGQTVTLRCDPISGHDNLYWYRRVMGKEIKFLLHFVKESKQDESGMPNNRFLAERTGGTYSTLKVQPAELEDSGVYFCASSQIRDQETQYFGPGTRLLVL.

In nucleotides, the CDR3 is TGTGCCAGCAGCGTAGCTAGCGGGGAAGGCTACGAGCAGTACTTC. This gives the protein CASSVASGEGYEQYF. J is TRBJ2-7 and V is TRBV9, with 9 bases identical to TRBD2. With 0 bases clipped from V and 3 bases from J, the junction kept 4 bases outside the gene matches. Germline-derived CDR1 and CDR2 are SGDLS and YYNGEE. This CDR3 has 15 amino acids. The full variable domain, in which reference TRBV9 and TRBJ2-7 provide the parts outside the CDR3, is DSGVTQTPKHLITATGQRVTLRCSPRSGDLSVYWYQQSLDQGLQFLIQYYNGEERAKGNILERFSAQQFPDLHSELNLSSLELGDSALYFCASSVASGEGYEQYFGPGTRLTVT.

A note on this clone: Other DNA sequences in this specimen translate into the identical CDR3. The chain joins TRBV5-1 to TRBJ2-5; TRBD2 is a possible D gene (7 bases). The CDR3 contains 14 residues. Germline V gives CDR1 SGHRS, CDR2 YFSETQ. The V gene lost 3 bases and the J gene lost 4 bases, with 13 bases spanning the gap. The CDR3 protein is CASSSGGPGETQYF. In DNA, the CDR3 is TGCGCCAGCAGCTCCGGGGGGCCCGGAGAGACCCAGTACTTC. The full variable domain, rest sourced from reference TRBV5-1 and TRBJ2-5, is KAGVTQTPRYLIKTRGQQVTLSCSPISGHRSVSWYQQTPGQGLQFLFEYFSETQRNKGNFPGRFSGRQFSNSRSEMNVSTLELGDSALYLCASSSGGPGETQYFGPGTRLLVL.

This chain connects TRBV30 to TRBJ1-6, with a weak D call TRBD1 (6 bases). V was clipped by 0 bases and J by 9 bases, with 15 bases between them. CDR1 and CDR2 (germline): GTSNPN, SVGIG (reference sequence). The CDR3 contains 15 residues. Written as DNA, the CDR3 is TGTGCCTGGAGTGTAGTGGGACAATTGATTTCACCCCTCCACTTT. Residues: CAWSVVGQLISPLHF.

The chain is built from TRBV5-3 and TRBJ1-2, with 8 bases that match TRBD1. TRBV5-3 is noted as an ORF with a role that remains uncertain. The CDR3 runs 16 residues. After removal of 1 base from V and 8 bases from J, the junction contained 13 bases not matched to a gene. The CDR3 coding sequence is TGTGCCAGAAGCTTGCGCCGGGACAGGTGCTTACCCGGCTACACCTTC. Its protein product is CARSLRRDRCLPGYTF.

This chain connects TRBV6-6 to TRBJ2-7, with 7 bases lining up with TRBD2. Germline V gene sequence: CDR1 MNHNY, CDR2 SVGAGI (reference sequence). CDR3 length equals 14 residues. J gave up 3 bases and V 5 bases, and 7 bases lay outside the gene matches. The CDR3 region has the DNA TGTGCCAGCAGTACCGGCGGGGACTACTACGAGCAGTACTTC. Protein sequence: CASSTGGDYYEQYF.

The J gene is TRBJ1-1, the V gene TRBV2; D gene unclear. The V end was cut by 2 bases, the J end by 6 bases, with 7 bases between. CDR1 and CDR2 (germline): SNHLY, FYNNEI. The CDR3 covers 12 residues. The DNA of the CDR3 is TGTGCCAGCAGTGAATTGAATCCTGAAGCTTTCTTT. Translation gives CASSELNPEAFF. The whole variable domain, remainder taken from reference TRBV2 and TRBJ1-1, is EPEVTQTPSHQVTQMGQEVILRCVPISNHLYFYWYRQILGQKVEFLVSFYNNEISEKSEIFDDQFSVERPDGSNFTLKIRSTKLEDSAMYFCASSELNPEAFFGQGTRLTVV.

The rearrangement uses TRBV9 and TRBJ2-2; D possibly matches TRBD1 or TRBD2 (5 bases each). Germline assignment: CDR1 SGDLS and CDR2 YYNGEE. The CDR3 is 16 residues long. Trimming stripped 4 bases from V and 4 bases from J, with 17 bases between. The CDR3 spells CASSSRVGDTTGELFF. Written as DNA, the CDR3 is TGTGCCAGCAGCTCCAGGGTCGGGGATACCACCGGGGAGCTGTTTTTT. Full variable domain (outside the CDR3, taken from reference TRBV9 and TRBJ2-2): DSGVTQTPKHLITATGQRVTLRCSPRSGDLSVYWYQQSLDQGLQFLIQYYNGEERAKGNILERFSAQQFPDLHSELNLSSLELGDSALYFCASSSRVGDTTGELFFGEGSRLTVL.

This chain connects TRBV29-1 to TRBJ2-1, with D unresolved. The CDR3 runs to 11 residues. V was shortened by 5 bases and J by 6 bases, with 8 bases between the two germline ends. Germline V gene sequence: CDR1 SQVTM, CDR2 ANQGSEA. CDR3 amino acids: CSVRVSNEQFF. DNA of the CDR3: TGCAGCGTTCGGGTAAGCAATGAGCAGTTCTTC.

This clone was picked up one time. This same CDR3 is encoded by further DNA sequences in the sample. The chain joins TRBV5-1 to TRBJ1-2; TRBD1 matches 10 bases. Germline V CDR1 and CDR2: SGHRS, YFSETQ. After removal of 0 bases from V and 8 bases from J, the junction contained 4 bases not matched to a gene. The CDR3 sequence is 14 residues long. The CDR3 bases are TGCGCCAGCAGCTTGGGACAGGGGGCGGGAGGCTACACCTTC. Its protein product is CASSLGQGAGGYTF.

This clone has a handful of counts. The chain has TRBV6-5 and TRBJ1-5; 8 bases align to TRBD1. Trimming took 6 bases from V and 6 from J; bases not matched to a gene: 7. CDR3 length: 14 residues. The germline gives CDR1 MNHEY, CDR2 SVGAGI. CDR3 in amino acids: CASRGTTGGQPQHF. As DNA, the CDR3 is TGTGCCAGCAGGGGGACTACAGGGGGTCAGCCCCAGCATTTT.

This chain connects TRBV5-8 to TRBJ2-5; D is ambiguous. CDR1 and CDR2 from the germline V gene are SGHTS and YDEGEE. The CDR3 covers 16 residues. The V end lost 2 bases, the J end lost 1 base, and 15 bases lay between the germline ends. In DNA form, the CDR3 reads TGTGCCAGCAGCTTAACTATAAGGGTGTTCCAAGAGACCCAGTACTTC. It specifies CASSLTIRVFQETQYF.

V and J are TRBV5-1 and TRBJ2-2, with 11 bases that match TRBD1. The CDR3 covers 17 residues. Germline-derived CDR1 and CDR2 are SGHRS and YFSETQ. Losses at the gene ends were 2 bases for V and 4 bases for J; bases not matched to a gene: 7. DNA for the CDR3: TGCGCCAGCAGCTTCTACTCCGGGACAGGGGGCACCGGGGAGCTGTTTTTT. Translating it yields CASSFYSGTGGTGELFF.